This entry features one T cell receptor (beta chain) sequence. Its antigen remains unidentified. The sample originates from a study of cytotoxic CD8 clonotypes in ibrutinib-treated CLL. Across the whole study: Average yields of 255,043 productive templates and 75,000 to 100,000 productive rearrangements characterized the samples.

Around 2 micrograms of genomic DNA from cryopreserved PBMCs went into TCR beta libraries. Germline-derived CDR1 and CDR2 are SGHRS and YFSETQ. The CDR3 has 13 amino acids. The V gene end was trimmed by 4 bases and the J gene end by 8 bases; junction bases not matched to a gene: 8. Clones were sequenced by immunoSEQ multiplex PCR, and TCRdb holds only the in-frame ones, with some missing. The sample contains approximately 280,000 clones, about 72% of which appear only once. General study findings and limits: Clonality correlated strongly with circulating CD8+ T cells and exceeded age-matched healthy donors at baseline. Few clonotypes were public, and these shrank or held steady under treatment.

Material: PBMCs, obtained at disease progression, from a patient treated with ibrutinib. The chain uses TRBV5-1 and TRBJ1-1; TRBD1 aligns across 7 bases. This receptor was taken from a human donor with chronic lymphocytic leukemia. The chain's CDR3 is CASSLDRDREAFF. In nucleotides, the CDR3 is TGCGCCAGCAGCCTAGACAGGGATCGAGAAGCTTTCTTT.